This paragraph reports one T cell receptor (beta chain). The data stem from a study of cytomegalovirus exposure and HLA in healthy donors. Profiling relied on immunoSEQ multiplex PCR, and the TCRdb table lists in-frame clones only, not all of them. Counted here are over 150,000 clones, around nine tenths occurring once; the ten biggest clones make up 10%. J gave up 6 bases and V 6 bases, and 8 bases lay outside the gene matches. The CDR3 has 14 residues. Germline V lookup: CDR1 MDHEN, CDR2 SYDVKM. The V call is TRBV28, the J call TRBJ1-5; 7 bases align to TRBD1. The TCR sequence derives from a woman under 30 in good health and CMV-seropositive. Sequencing was performed on PBMCs. CDR3 region: CASSRDRESQPQHF. The CDR3 nucleotides read TGTGCCAGCAGCCGCGACAGGGAGAGTCAGCCCCAGCATTTT.